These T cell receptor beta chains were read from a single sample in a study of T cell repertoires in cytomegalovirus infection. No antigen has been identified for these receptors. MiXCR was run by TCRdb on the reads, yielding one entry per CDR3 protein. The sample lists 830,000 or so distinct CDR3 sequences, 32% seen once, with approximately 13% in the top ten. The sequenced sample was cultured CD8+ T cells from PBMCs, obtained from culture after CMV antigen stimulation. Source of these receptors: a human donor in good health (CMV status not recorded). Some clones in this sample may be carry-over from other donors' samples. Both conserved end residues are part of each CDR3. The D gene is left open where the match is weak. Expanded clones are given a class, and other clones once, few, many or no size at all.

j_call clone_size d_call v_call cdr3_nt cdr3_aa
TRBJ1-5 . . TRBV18 TGTGCCAGCTCACCAAGGGAGGAGACACTTCAGCCCCAGCATTTT CASSPREETLQPQHF
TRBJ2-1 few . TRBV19 TGTGCCAGTAGTATAGGGTCCTACAATGAGCAGTTCTTC CASSIGSYNEQFF
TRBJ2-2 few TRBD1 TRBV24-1 TGTGCCACCAGTGATACCGGGACAGACACCGGGGAGCTGTTTTTT CATSDTGTDTGELFF
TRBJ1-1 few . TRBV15 TGTGCCACCAGCGGATCTAGTTACACTGAAGCTTTCTTT CATSGSSYTEAFF
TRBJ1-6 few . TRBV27 TGTGCCAGCAGTAAGGAAAGCTCCTATAATTCACCCCTCCACTTT CASSKESSYNSPLHF
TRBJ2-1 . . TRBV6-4 TGTGCCAGCAGCCAGACAGAGAAAAATGAGCAGTTCTTC CASSQTEKNEQFF
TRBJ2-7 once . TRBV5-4 TGTGCCAGCAGCTTGGGGCCGAGGACAGATAGCTCCTACGAGCAGTACTTC CASSLGPRTDSSYEQYF
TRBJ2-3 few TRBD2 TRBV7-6 TGTGCCAGCAGCTTACCAGGACTAGCGGGGGGGCAAACAGATACGCAGTATTTT CASSLPGLAGGQTDTQYF
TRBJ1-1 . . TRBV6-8 TGTGCCAGCGGTCCAAGGAGGGGCACTGAAGCTTTCTTT CASGPRRGTEAFF
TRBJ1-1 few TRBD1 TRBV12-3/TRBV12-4 TGTGCCAGCAGTCAGATATCGGGACAGGGGAATGAAGCTTTCTTT CASSQISGQGNEAFF
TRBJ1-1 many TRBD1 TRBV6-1 TGTGCCAGCAGTGCCCGACAGGGGAGGATGAACACTGAAGCTTTCTTT CASSARQGRMNTEAFF
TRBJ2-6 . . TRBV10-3 TGTGCCATCAGAGGAGGGGAAGGGGCCAACGTCCTGACTTTC CAIRGGEGANVLTF
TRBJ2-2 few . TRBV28 TGTGCCAGCAGTTTACCCACAGGTCTTGGGCACGCCGGGGAGCTGTTTTTT CASSLPTGLGHAGELFF